The following is a T cell receptor beta chain sequence with its context. The J segment lost 7 bases and the V segment lost 7 bases, leaving 15 bases of the junction unmatched. This CDR3 spans 16 amino acids. Germline CDR1 is MNHEY and CDR2 is SMNVEV (reference sequence). The source of the sample is a study of blood T cell repertoires in COVID-19. Study background: In each case, the material was cDNA or gDNA derived from T cells, B-cell-depleted T cells, or PBMCs.

As processed by the authors: The assay estimated nucleated cells by amplifying reference gene primers. TCRdb's table, derived via immunoSEQ multiplex PCR, lists solely in-frame clones and lacks some. The D gene and trimming were derived from the DNA, and the V and J assignments and clone size from that table. The sample includes around 230,000 clones, roughly nine tenths of them seen just once. The genes are TRBV27 and TRBJ2-1, with 8 bases identical to TRBD2. The sample comprised peripheral blood. This clonotype originated in a man in his 60s who had recovered from COVID-19. This CDR3 is CASKAYSGTRLNEQFF. CDR3 DNA: TGTGCCAGCAAGGCGTACTCCGGGACTAGACTTAATGAGCAGTTCTTC.